Shown below are 20 T cell receptor beta chains from a single sample sequenced in a study of CD8 T cells in ankylosing spondylitis. Their recognized antigens are unknown. General study points: A TCR beta motif of under ten highly homologous variants seemed to mark ankylosing spondylitis blood.

In TCRdb, the 5' RACE reads were re-called with MiXCR into one record per CDR3 protein. The table has some 700,000 distinct CDR3 sequences, roughly 19% seen once; the top ten hold under 20%. The sample comprised blood, either unsorted or a sorted T cell fraction (not recorded which). Every receptor here comes from a male donor with ankylosing spondylitis.

There are a few counts of this clonotype. This sequence joins TRBV7-2 and TRBJ1-4, with D possibly TRBD1 on 6 matching bases. CDR1 and CDR2 (germline): SGHTA, FQGNSA. CDR3 size: 15 residues. V lost 0 bases, J lost 3 bases, and 8 bases lay in between. The CDR3 loop is CASSLAAGANEKLFF. The DNA for the CDR3 is TGTGCCAGCAGCTTAGCAGCAGGGGCTAATGAAAAACTGTTTTTT.

This clonotype occurred a few times. The J gene is TRBJ1-1, the V gene TRBV5-1, with 7 bases identical to TRBD1. Germline-derived CDR1 and CDR2 are SGHRS and YFSETQ. V gave up 2 bases and J gave up 4 bases; unmatched junction bases: 8. The CDR3 has 15 residues. In DNA form, the CDR3 reads TGCGCCAGCAGCTTCACAGGGGTCGCTGGCACTGAAGCTTTCTTT. Translation: CASSFTGVAGTEAFF. Drawing the rest from reference TRBV5-1 and TRBJ1-1, the complete variable domain is KAGVTQTPRYLIKTRGQQVTLSCSPISGHRSVSWYQQTPGQGLQFLFEYFSETQRNKGNFPGRFSGRQFSNSRSEMNVSTLELGDSALYLCASSFTGVAGTEAFFGQGTRLTVV.

This clonotype was counted only a few times. The rearrangement joins TRBV28 to TRBJ2-7; the D call may be TRBD1 or TRBD2 (5 bases each). V lost 4 bases, J lost 3 bases, and 16 bases lay in between. In germline, CDR1 is MDHEN, CDR2 SYDVKM. The CDR3 consists of 15 residues. CDR3 in amino acids: CASSSPRGRDYEQYF. The DNA for the CDR3 is TGTGCCAGCAGTTCACCCCGGGGCAGGGACTACGAGCAGTACTTC. Together with reference TRBV28 and TRBJ2-7, the CDR3 gives the full variable domain: DVKVTQSSRYLVKRTGEKVFLECVQDMDHENMFWYRQDPGLGLRLIYFSYDVKMKEKGDIPEGYSVSREKKERFSLILESASTNQTSMYLCASSSPRGRDYEQYFGPGTRLTVT.

This clonotype was recorded many times. CDR3 coding DNA: TGTGCCAGCAGTTTTGGGGGTGGCGATAACTATGGCTACACCTTC. Residues: CASSFGGGDNYGYTF. V is TRBV12-3 or TRBV12-4 and J is TRBJ1-2; a possible D gene is TRBD1 (5 bases). V was clipped by 3 bases and J by 1 base, with 12 bases between them. The CDR3 spans 15 residues.

The CDR3 sequence is CASSWAQGKDGYTF. CDR3 in DNA: TGTGCCAGCTCATGGGCCCAGGGTAAAGATGGCTACACCTTC. The chain has TRBV18 and TRBJ1-2; tentative D call: TRBD1 (5 bases). This CDR3 has 14 amino acids. V lost 5 bases and J lost 6, with 16 bases in between. CDR1 is KGHSH and CDR2 is LQKENI in the germline V gene.

This chain links TRBV6-5 with TRBJ2-2; D is unresolved. V was cut by 2 bases and J by 0 bases, with 10 bases left in between. The CDR3 spans 16 residues. Germline loops: CDR1 MNHEY, CDR2 SVGAGI. The CDR3: CASSYTPFSNTGELFF. The CDR3, as DNA: TGTGCCAGCAGTTACACTCCCTTCTCGAACACCGGGGAGCTGTTTTTT.

This clonotype occurred a few times. V usage is TRBV11-2 and J usage is TRBJ1-2; a possible D gene is TRBD1 (5 bases). Per germline, CDR1 SGHAT and CDR2 FQNNGV. V lost 4 bases to trimming and J lost 0 bases, with 21 bases between them. The CDR3 sequence is 18 residues long. CDR3 nucleotide sequence: TGTGCCAGCAGCTCTCGTTGGGGGACCCCGGACTCTAACTATGGCTACACCTTC. It encodes CASSSRWGTPDSNYGYTF.

The V gene is TRBV20-1, the J gene TRBJ2-3, with TRBD2 matching 13 bases. V was clipped by 5 bases and J by 4 bases; unmatched bases: 6. There are 15 residues in the CDR3. The germline CDR1 and CDR2 sequences are DFQATT and SNEGSKA (reference sequence). CDR3 sequence (DNA): TGCAGTGCTCCCGGACTAGCGGGAGTCTCAGATACGCAGTATTTT. Translating gives CSAPGLAGVSDTQYF.

The rearrangement uses TRBV11-2 and TRBJ1-2; D might be TRBD1 (6 bases). Germline CDR1 SGHAT, CDR2 FQNNGV. The CDR3 has 14 residues. The germline V and J ends were trimmed by 3 bases and 8 bases, with 16 bases remaining between them. CDR3 sequence: CASSFRTANLGYTF. CDR3 bases: TGTGCCAGCAGCTTCCGGACAGCCAACTTAGGCTACACCTTC.

The chain is built from TRBV20-1 and TRBJ2-7, with TRBD2 identical over 8 bases. The junction had 13 bases not matched to a gene; V was cut back by 6 bases and J by 6 bases. Germline CDR1 is DFQATT and CDR2 is SNEGSKA (reference sequence). CDR3 size: 14 residues. The DNA of the CDR3 is TGCAGTGCCCAGGGTGTACGGGGGGGCTCCGAGCAGTACTTC. This sequence encodes CSAQGVRGGSEQYF.

This clonotype was recorded a few times. The gene calls are TRBV20-1 and TRBJ2-6; 7 bases line up with TRBD1. J was trimmed by 0 bases and V by 1 base; bases with no gene match: 6. In germline, CDR1 is DFQATT, CDR2 SNEGSKA (reference sequence). This CDR3 spans 17 amino acids. CDR3 sequence (DNA): TGCAGTGCTAGAGGTGACAGGGATGGCTCTGGGGCCAACGTCCTGACTTTC. It translates to CSARGDRDGSGANVLTF.

The chain is built from TRBV12-3 or TRBV12-4 and TRBJ2-1; tentative D call: TRBD1 (6 bases). The CDR3 consists of 17 residues. V lost 4 bases, J lost 7 bases, and 23 bases lay in between. The CDR3 nucleotides are TGTGCCAGCAGTTCAGAGGTAACCGGGACAAAAGGGAATGAGCAGTTCTTC. Translating it yields CASSSEVTGTKGNEQFF.

There are a few counts of this clonotype. The gene calls are TRBV7-2 and TRBJ2-1; 13 nucleotides align to TRBD2. Germline CDR1 and CDR2: SGHTA and FQGNSA. Trimming at V came to 1 base and at J to 7 bases, leaving 7 bases not matched to a gene. The CDR3 spans 17 residues. CDR3 amino acids: CASSLVRLAGGGNEQFF. The DNA for the CDR3 is TGTGCCAGCAGCTTAGTTAGACTAGCGGGAGGAGGGAATGAGCAGTTCTTC.

J is TRBJ2-2 and V is TRBV27; D ambiguous. The germline V gene encodes CDR1 MNHEY and CDR2 SMNVEV (reference sequence). Trimming cost V 2 bases and J 4 bases, with 14 bases left between them. CDR3 length: 16 residues. The DNA of the CDR3 is TGTGCCAGCAGTTTAGTTTCCCTTTGGCCCACCGGGGAGCTGTTTTTT. Its protein is CASSLVSLWPTGELFF.

This clonotype was counted a few times. The V call is TRBV7-9, the J call TRBJ2-4; D is unclear. The germline V gene has CDR1 SEHNR and CDR2 FQNEAQ (reference sequence). V lost 7 bases and J lost 0, with 10 bases in between. This CDR3 comprises 14 residues. Here the CDR3 DNA reads TGTGCCAGCACCGTTGGGGTAGCCAAAAACATTCAGTACTTC. This codes for CASTVGVAKNIQYF.

This clonotype was recorded a few times. This rearrangement joins TRBV4-2 to TRBJ2-3, with D perhaps being TRBD1 or TRBD2 (5 bases each). V lost 8 bases and J lost 8, with 14 bases in between. The CDR3 is made up of 12 amino acids. Germline V lookup: CDR1 LGHNA, CDR2 YNFKEQ. The CDR3 DNA sequence: TGTGCCAGCCGAGGGGACCAAGGTACGCAGTATTTT. Its translation is CASRGDQGTQYF.

The rearrangement uses TRBV5-1 and TRBJ1-1; a weak D match, TRBD1 (6 bases). The germline gives CDR1 SGHRS, CDR2 YFSETQ. Trimming removed 4 bases at V and 6 bases at J, with 19 bases between. CDR3 size: 15 residues. The CDR3 is CASSGTTGFDAEAFF. The CDR3 DNA reads as TGCGCCAGCAGCGGAACTACAGGGTTTGACGCTGAAGCTTTCTTT.

The chain is built from TRBV25-1 and TRBJ1-3; no clear D. The germline V and J ends were trimmed by 5 bases and 3 bases, with 17 bases remaining between them. The CDR3 totals 16 residues. The germline gives CDR1 MGHDK, CDR2 SYGVNS. CDR3 region: CASSTQFGMSGNTIYF. In DNA form, the CDR3 reads TGTGCCAGCAGTACACAGTTCGGAATGAGTGGAAACACCATATATTTT. Supplemented by reference TRBV25-1 and TRBJ1-3, the full variable domain reads EADIYQTPRYLVIGTGKKITLECSQTMGHDKMYWYQQDPGMELHLIHYSYGVNSTEKGDLSSESTVSRIRTEHFPLTLESARPSHTSQYLCASSTQFGMSGNTIYFGEGSWLTVV.

The chain joins TRBV20-1 to TRBJ2-6; possible D gene TRBD2, 5 bases. CDR3 length: 17 amino acids. V was pared by 6 bases and J by 0 bases, with 18 bases between. The germline V gene has CDR1 DFQATT and CDR2 SNEGSKA (reference sequence). CDR3 region: CSALFSGTFSGANVLTF. Here the CDR3 DNA reads TGCAGTGCCCTTTTCAGCGGAACCTTCTCTGGGGCCAACGTCCTGACTTTC.

The V gene is TRBV5-5, the J gene TRBJ1-2, with D maybe TRBD1 (5 bases). The CDR3 is 15 residues long. Trimming removed 0 bases at V and 4 bases at J, with 13 bases between. Germline assignment: CDR1 SGHKS and CDR2 YYEKEE (reference sequence). The CDR3 DNA is TGTGCCAGCAGCTTGGAGCCCTATGGGGCCTATGGCTACACCTTC. It specifies CASSLEPYGAYGYTF.